Presented here are 3 T cell receptor beta chains from one specimen sequenced in a study of shared clonotypes between healthy human individuals. Method: immunoSEQ multiplex PCR; TCRdb's copy keeps in-frame clones and lacks some. The sample includes some 2 million clones, approximately 95% of them seen just once. The naive CD8 subset, CD45RO-negative cells positively selected for CCR7, excluded terminally differentiated effector memory CD45RA+ cells. Sequencing was done on a sample of naive CD8+ T cells sorted from blood. The receptors derive from a man aged 18 to 30 in good health.

In DNA form, the CDR3 reads TGTGCCAGCAGCCAAGGGCAGGGATCTAGGTATGGCTACACCTTC. Translation gives CASSQGQGSRYGYTF. The rearrangement links TRBV16 to TRBJ1-2; a possible D gene is TRBD1 (5 bases). The CDR3 is 15 amino acids. CDR1 is KGHSY and CDR2 is FQNENV in the germline V gene. V was shortened by 2 bases and J by 5 bases, with 15 bases between the two germline ends.

The chain has TRBV4-3 and TRBJ2-7; the D call may be TRBD1 or TRBD2 (5 bases each). The V end lost 0 bases, the J end lost 4 bases, and 16 bases lay between the germline ends. The germline V gene has CDR1 LGHNA and CDR2 YSLEER. The CDR3 contains 16 residues. CDR3 protein: CASSQDGREGDYEQYF. The CDR3 nucleotides read TGCGCCAGCAGCCAAGATGGACGGGAAGGGGATTACGAGCAGTACTTC.

This sequence joins TRBV6-1 and TRBJ1-5; D gene unclear. CDR1 and CDR2 from the germline V gene are MNHNS and SASEGT. The CDR3 runs to 16 residues. Trimming took off 3 bases at V and 0 bases at J, with 12 bases between the two ends. The CDR3 sequence: CASSDLTYSSNQPQHF. The CDR3 DNA follows: TGTGCCAGCAGTGACCTAACATACAGTAGCAATCAGCCCCAGCATTTT.